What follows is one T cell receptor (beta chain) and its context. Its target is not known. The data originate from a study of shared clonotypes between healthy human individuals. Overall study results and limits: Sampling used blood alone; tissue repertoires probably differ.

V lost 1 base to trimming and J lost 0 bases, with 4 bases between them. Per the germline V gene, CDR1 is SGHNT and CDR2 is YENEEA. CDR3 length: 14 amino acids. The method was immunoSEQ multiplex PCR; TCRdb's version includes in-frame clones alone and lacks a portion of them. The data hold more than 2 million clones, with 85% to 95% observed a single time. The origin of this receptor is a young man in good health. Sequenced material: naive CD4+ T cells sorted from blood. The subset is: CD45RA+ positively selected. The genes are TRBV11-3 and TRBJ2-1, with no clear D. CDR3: CASSLGSSYNEQFF. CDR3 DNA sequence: TGTGCCAGCAGCTTAGGCAGCTCCTACAATGAGCAGTTCTTC.